A single sample is the source of the 2 T cell receptor beta chains below, sequenced in a study of T cell responses to AZD1222 COVID-19 vaccine. TCRdb's table, derived via immunoSEQ multiplex PCR, lists solely in-frame clones and lacks some. The table includes 70,000 to 95,000 clones, about 90% detected once. The specimen comprised peripheral blood, sampled 28 days after the second AZD1222 dose. These receptor sequences come from an adult who received the AZD1222 COVID-19 vaccine.

This sequence joins TRBV7-9 and TRBJ2-1; D possibly corresponds to TRBD2 (6 bases). V lost 5 bases and J lost 3, with 11 bases in between. CDR1 SEHNR and CDR2 FQNEAQ come from the germline V gene (reference sequence). The CDR3 sequence is 14 residues long. The CDR3 reads CASSGTPNYNEQFF. In nucleotides, the CDR3 is TGTGCCAGCAGCGGGACTCCTAACTACAATGAGCAGTTCTTC.

The chain recombines TRBV27 with TRBJ2-3; 10 bases line up with TRBD2. Unmatched junction bases numbered 6, after V lost 6 bases and J lost 6 bases. The germline CDR1 and CDR2 sequences are MNHEY and SMNVEV (reference sequence). CDR3 length equals 14 residues. CDR3 sequence reads: CASSKLAGRDTQYF. The CDR3 DNA reads TGTGCCAGCAGCAAACTAGCGGGAAGGGATACGCAGTATTTT.